These T cell receptor beta chains were read from a single sample in a study of OX40 agonist ivuxolimab in advanced cancers. TCRdb keeps only in-frame clones here, not all; method: immunoSEQ multiplex PCR. The sample lists 60,000 to 85,000 clones; 84% were seen once. This specimen consisted of CD4+ or CD8+ T cells sorted from blood, obtained in a trial of the OX40 agonist ivuxolimab. These receptors all come from an adult with an advanced solid tumor such as melanoma, head and neck, liver or kidney cancer. CDR3s include the opening cysteine and the closing phenylalanine or tryptophan. The order of the fields is clone size, D gene, V gene, J gene, CDR3 protein, CDR3 DNA. D genes are given only for firm matches. Not every row has a clone size; where given, it reads once, few, many or a size class.

>once|.|TRBV13|TRBJ2-1
CASSPKIWLSNEQFF
TGTGCCAGCAGCCCCAAAATATGGCTCTCCAATGAGCAGTTCTTC
>.|.|TRBV19|TRBJ1-5
CASSIDRVQPQHF
TGTGCCAGTAGTATAGACAGGGTACAGCCCCAGCATTTT
>.|.|TRBV28|TRBJ1-3
CASSLREYSGNTIYF
TGTGCCAGCAGCCTGAGGGAATACTCTGGAAACACCATATATTTT
>.|.|TRBV27|TRBJ2-3
CASSTNTDTQYF
TGTGCCAGCAGTACGAACACAGATACGCAGTATTTT
>.|.|TRBV18|TRBJ2-7
CASSLGQTSPYEQYF
TGTGCCAGCTCACTTGGACAGACTTCCCCCTACGAGCAGTACTTC
>.|.|TRBV10-3|TRBJ2-7
CAISERSFYEQYF
TGTGCCATCAGTGAAAGAAGTTTCTACGAGCAGTACTTC
>.|.|TRBV4-1|TRBJ1-2
CASSQSGPFLNYGYTF
TGCGCCAGCAGCCAATCGGGACCGTTTCTTAACTATGGCTACACCTTC
>.|.|TRBV6-5|TRBJ1-6
CASSLEGRNSPLHF
TGTGCCAGCAGTTTGGAAGGGAGGAATTCACCCCTCCACTTT
>.|.|TRBV5-1|TRBJ1-2
CASSLDTGVSGYTF
TGCGCCAGCAGCTTGGACACGGGAGTCTCCGGCTACACCTTC
>.|TRBD1|TRBV25-1|TRBJ2-5
CASSGQGVETQYF
TGTGCCAGCAGTGGACAGGGGGTGGAGACCCAGTACTTC
>once|.|TRBV7-3|TRBJ2-2
CASSFDRNTGELFF
TGTGCCAGCAGCTTTGACAGGAACACCGGGGAGCTGTTTTTT
>.|.|TRBV7-3|TRBJ2-2
CASSLQGRVGAGELFF
TGTGCCAGCAGCTTACAAGGCAGGGTAGGCGCCGGGGAGCTGTTTTTT
>.|TRBD2|TRBV7-2|TRBJ2-3
CASSTGTRGKADTQYF
TGTGCCAGCAGTACCGGGACTAGGGGAAAGGCAGATACGCAGTATTTT
>.|TRBD1|TRBV27|TRBJ2-7
CASSETGTGAYEQYF
TGTGCCAGCAGTGAAACCGGGACAGGGGCCTACGAGCAGTACTTC
>.|.|TRBV5-1|TRBJ1-3
CASSYYSGNTIYF
TGCGCCAGCAGCTATTACTCTGGAAACACCATATATTTT
>.|TRBD1|TRBV11-2|TRBJ1-5
CASSLAGDRVYSNQPQHF
TGTGCCAGCAGCTTAGCAGGGGACAGGGTCTATAGCAATCAGCCCCAGCATTTT
>.|.|TRBV28|TRBJ1-2
CASSFSTNGYTF
TGTGCCAGCAGTTTTAGTACGAATGGCTACACCTTC
>few|TRBD1|TRBV6-6|TRBJ2-7
CASRSRDRPYEQYF
TGTGCCAGCAGAAGCCGGGACAGACCCTACGAGCAGTACTTC
>.|TRBD1|TRBV10-3|TRBJ1-2
CAIGGRDRGSGYTF
TGTGCCATCGGGGGTAGGGACAGGGGTAGTGGCTACACCTTC
>.|.|TRBV5-5|TRBJ1-5
CASSLWDGYSNQPQHF
TGTGCCAGCAGCTTGTGGGACGGATATAGCAATCAGCCCCAGCATTTT
>.|TRBD2|TRBV2|TRBJ2-5
CASSVAGVQETQYF
TGTGCCAGCAGCGTAGCGGGAGTTCAGGAGACCCAGTACTTC
>.|TRBD1|TRBV18|TRBJ2-6
CASSRRDRGSLSGANVLTF
TGTGCCAGCTCACGCCGGGACAGGGGTTCACTTTCTGGGGCCAACGTCCTGACTTTC
>.|.|TRBV29-1|TRBJ2-1
CSVEEEGTYNEQFF
TGCAGCGTTGAAGAGGAGGGAACCTACAATGAGCAGTTCTTC
>.|.|TRBV10-3|TRBJ1-1
CATTTSVNTEAFF
TGTGCCACCACGACCTCTGTGAACACTGAAGCTTTCTTT
>.|.|TRBV10-3|TRBJ2-1
CAIRNRVSSYNEQFF
TGTGCCATCAGGAACAGGGTAAGCTCCTACAATGAGCAGTTCTTC
>.|.|TRBV9|TRBJ2-7
CASSPRLYSYEQYF
TGTGCCAGCAGCCCTCGGTTGTACTCCTACGAGCAGTACTTC
>.|.|TRBV10-3|TRBJ2-3
CAISPRGTRSTDTQYF
TGTGCCATCAGCCCAAGGGGGACAAGGAGCACAGATACGCAGTATTTT
>.|.|TRBV30|TRBJ1-5
CAWSVSGVNQPQHF
TGTGCCTGGAGCGTTTCAGGGGTCAATCAGCCCCAGCATTTT
>.|.|TRBV27|TRBJ1-2
CASSLSPRVGTGYTF
TGTGCCAGCAGTTTATCGCCCCGGGTTGGCACTGGCTACACCTTC
>.|.|TRBV4-1|TRBJ2-5
CASSQDAYRKTQYF
TGCGCCAGCAGCCAAGATGCGTATAGGAAGACCCAGTACTTC
>many|TRBD1|TRBV4-2|TRBJ1-2
CASSQDQNRGGYTF
TGTGCCAGCAGCCAAGATCAAAACAGGGGTGGCTACACCTTC
>.|.|TRBV28|TRBJ2-7
CASALGGLENEQYF
TGTGCCAGCGCCCTAGGCGGGCTGGAAAACGAGCAGTACTTC
>.|TRBD1|TRBV11-2|TRBJ2-5
CASSPEQGAVITRETQYF
TGTGCCAGCAGCCCCGAACAGGGGGCTGTCATCACGCGTGAGACCCAGTACTTC
>.|TRBD1|TRBV6-6|TRBJ2-7
CASSYGDRGDYEQYF
TGTGCCAGCAGTTACGGAGACAGGGGAGACTACGAGCAGTACTTC
>.|.|TRBV7-3|TRBJ1-1
CASSTGYTEAFF
TGTGCCAGCAGCACAGGGTACACTGAAGCTTTCTTT
>.|.|TRBV7-2|TRBJ2-5
CASSSTGAAKTQYF
TGTGCCAGCAGCTCTACGGGAGCGGCGAAGACCCAGTACTTC
>.|TRBD1|TRBV28|TRBJ1-6
CASSLIGQGSPLHF
TGTGCCAGCAGTTTAATAGGACAGGGATCACCCCTCCACTTT
>.|.|TRBV4-3|TRBJ2-3
CASSQDPRGFGHTDTQYF
TGCGCCAGCAGCCAAGATCCTAGGGGTTTTGGTCATACAGATACGCAGTATTTT
>.|.|TRBV6-6|TRBJ2-7
CASSYLAHEQYF
TGTGCCAGCAGTTACCTGGCCCACGAGCAGTACTTC
>once|.|TRBV18|TRBJ1-1
CASSPISGSMNTEAFF
TGTGCCAGCTCACCAATTTCGGGATCCATGAACACTGAAGCTTTCTTT
>.|.|TRBV10-1|TRBJ1-5
CASSESWTADSNQPQHF
TGCGCCAGCAGTGAGTCGTGGACAGCGGATAGCAATCAGCCCCAGCATTTT
>.|.|TRBV28|TRBJ1-1
CASSLGVYTEAFF
TGTGCCAGCAGTTTGGGGGTTTACACTGAAGCTTTCTTT
>.|.|TRBV4-3|TRBJ1-3
CASSQGLTGYRNTIYF
TGCGCCAGCAGCCAAGGTCTCACAGGGTATCGAAACACCATATATTTT
>.|.|TRBV9|TRBJ1-2
CASSVDGGTKGYTF
TGTGCCAGCAGCGTAGATGGGGGGACAAAAGGCTACACCTTC
>.|TRBD1|TRBV15|TRBJ1-5
CATTQGQNNQPQHF
TGTGCCACCACCCAGGGACAGAATAATCAGCCCCAGCATTTT
>.|.|TRBV6-5|TRBJ1-3
CASSYRGGYSGNTIYF
TGTGCCAGCAGTTACCGAGGAGGATACTCTGGAAACACCATATATTTT
>.|TRBD1|TRBV5-4|TRBJ1-1
CASSLAGTAPLNTEAFF
TGTGCCAGCAGCTTGGCGGGGACAGCCCCCTTGAACACTGAAGCTTTCTTT
>.|TRBD1|TRBV11-2|TRBJ1-5
CASSLDGTVNQPQHF
TGTGCCAGCAGCTTAGACGGGACAGTCAATCAGCCCCAGCATTTT
>.|TRBD2|TRBV5-4|TRBJ2-3
CASSFSGGITDTQYF
TGTGCCAGCAGCTTCAGCGGGGGGATCACAGATACGCAGTATTTT
>.|.|TRBV4-3|TRBJ2-7
CASSQRRESYEQYF
TGCGCCAGCAGCCAGAGGCGGGAATCCTACGAGCAGTACTTC
>few|TRBD1|TRBV9|TRBJ2-2
CASSVGQVPGELFF
TGTGCCAGCAGCGTCGGACAGGTTCCCGGGGAGCTGTTTTTT
>.|TRBD1|TRBV25-1|TRBJ1-5
CASSESGQGNQPQHF
TGTGCCAGCAGTGAATCGGGACAGGGGAATCAGCCCCAGCATTTT
>.|TRBD2|TRBV4-3|TRBJ2-2
CASSASGGGTGELFF
TGCGCCAGCAGCGCGTCGGGGGGAGGGACCGGGGAGCTGTTTTTT
>.|.|TRBV4-3|TRBJ1-6
CASSRRSTGSPLHF
TGCGCCAGCAGCCGACGTTCGACCGGTTCACCCCTCCACTTT
>once|.|TRBV5-6|TRBJ1-1
CASSRTGLNTEAFF
TGTGCCAGCAGCAGAACAGGCTTGAACACTGAAGCTTTCTTT
>once|TRBD2|TRBV4-1|TRBJ2-1
CASSRGLAGAVSSYNEQFF
TGCGCCAGCAGCCGGGGACTAGCGGGAGCGGTTAGCTCCTACAATGAGCAGTTCTTC
>once|.|TRBV2|TRBJ2-7
CASRDAGFSSSDF
TGTGCCAGCAGAGATGCCGGGTTCTCAAGTTCGGACTTC